Below, 5 T cell receptor beta chains from the same sample are listed, as sequenced in a study of T cells expressing NK-cell markers. From its re-call of the 5' RACE reads, TCRdb lists each CDR3 protein once, without DNA. In total, the table holds 440,000 or so distinct CDR3 sequences. Material for sequencing was blood T cells: a sorted CD56 or NKG2C T cell subset, CD4+ or CD8+ T cells, or bulk PBMC T cells (not recorded which). The receptors shown here come from a woman between 18 and 70 years old in good health.

This chain joins TRBV28 and TRBJ1-1. CDR1 and CDR2 from the germline V gene are MDHEN and SYDVKM. The CDR3 spans 13 residues. CDR3 sequence: CASSSTVNTEAFF.

This chain joins TRBV15 and TRBJ2-3; lacking DNA, the TRBD1 call made by TCRdb goes unchecked. Germline values: CDR1 LNHNV, CDR2 YYDKDF (reference sequence). The CDR3 has 17 residues. The CDR3 is CATSSGRGARKADTQYF.

This chain uses TRBV7-7 with TRBJ2-1. In germline, CDR1 is SSHAT, CDR2 FNYEAQ (reference sequence). The CDR3 length is 19 residues. The CDR3 loop reads CASSPFDGDRANRYNEQFF.

The chain recombines TRBV27 with TRBJ2-7. The CDR3 has 13 amino acids. CDR1 and CDR2 from the germline V gene are MNHEY and SMNVEV (reference sequence). CDR3 sequence reads: CASSFGASYEQYF.

The chain employs TRBV7-2 and TRBJ2-3; the TCRdb D gene call, TRBD1, has no DNA to confirm it. Germline V gives CDR1 SGHTA, CDR2 FQGNSA. The CDR3 length is 15 residues. CDR3 in amino acids: CASSAGRRLTDTQYF.